This T cell receptor (beta chain) comes out of a study of spatial heterogeneity in lung cancer (dated by TCRdb to between 2018 and 2021). Concerning the study at large: Beta-chain transcripts were consistently detected in greater numbers than alpha-chain transcripts, which likely reflected higher beta-chain transcript abundance. In the raw uncorrected reads, each unique combination of TCR and UMI appeared on average more than ten times. In non-small cell lung cancer, the study made a quantitative comparison of TCR alpha and beta repertoires among multiple tumor regions, matched nontumor lung and blood. Nonsynonymous mutation counts, determined by whole-exome sequencing of tumor tissue, were related to features of the TCR repertoire. Both alpha and beta chains were TCR-sequenced in samples taken at surgery, namely 220 tumor regions, around 70 matched nontumor lung samples and 50 to 60 PBMC samples.

The time point label on this specimen signifies: sample taken at primary tumor resection. Donors were around 69 patients with early-stage, untreated non-small cell lung cancer from the lung TRACERx cohort. For TCR sequencing, whole RNA was extracted from tumor and nontumor lung tissue, or from cryopreserved PBMC samples, and no cell sorting was done. A patient was chosen for TCR sequencing only when enough RNA was available from at least two tumor regions. The sample holds many counts of this clonotype. The target of this receptor is not known. The record has no base qualities; no much larger clone is one base away. Library preparation used 5' RACE. The sample was run on a NextSeq 500. The TCR library protocol attached a unique molecular identifier to each TCR cDNA molecule to allow correction of PCR and sequencing errors. In the authors' own workflow: TCR identification, UMI-based error correction and CDR3 extraction were performed with Decombinator tools. TCRs above a frequency of 2 per 1,000, corresponding to the top 1% of the tumor frequency distribution, were defined as expanded. Rényi diversity was computed with the R vegan package after subsampling each repertoire 100 times to 5,000 TCRs. CDR3 similarity networks were constructed using string-kernel similarity of amino acid triplets, with links drawn between CDR3s whose pairwise similarity was above 0.82. TCRdb redid the processing of the public reads, applying fastp at Q25 and MiXCR, and retained in-frame beta chains. Rows with one shared CDR3 protein collapse into an entry with the most common genes and DNA. The V and J calls shown here were made by TCRdb, not taken from the authors' results. The sample contains some 20,000 distinct CDR3 sequences, about 3% of them found a single time. Clones ranked in the top ten supply around 26% of the sample.

The CDR3 runs 14 residues from the cysteine to the phenylalanine. Only the CDR3 DNA is retained, 42 bases long and in frame from the first base. V trim: 2 bases; J trim: 2 bases; unmatched bases: 3. Via the germline V gene, CDR1 is SGHVS and CDR2 FNYEAQ. General conclusions and limits of the study: Ubiquitous expanded tumor TCRs showed up in blood more often at tumor resection than at routine follow-up. Confirming at a functional level the hypothesis that regional TCRs recognize regional mutations was considered to require additional single-cell paired TCR alpha and beta sequencing.

This chain joins TRBV7-6 to TRBJ2-7; a stretch of 7 junction bases matches TRBD1. The sequences come from PBMCs, collected at surgery. The receptor was derived from a female donor with early-stage non-small cell lung cancer. The DNA sequence follows: TGTGCCAGCAGCTTACCGGGACAGCCCTACGAGCAGTACTTC. Its protein is CASSLPGQPYEQYF.